These 23 T cell receptor beta chains were all obtained from the same sample, sequenced in a study of beta chain features in type 1 diabetes. Study-level results: Moderate but significant shortening of TCRB CDR3s was recorded in all four CD4+ subsets from Type 1 diabetes patients.

cDNA synthesis used the whole RNA isolate, giving expressed TCRB sequences. The assay was immunoSEQ multiplex PCR, and TCRdb's table has in-frame clones only and misses some. The sample contains over 150,000 clones, roughly 7.1% of which appear only once. Their cognate antigens are unknown. The source material was central memory CD4+ T cells from blood. These receptors all stem from a woman in her forties with type 1 diabetes.

This clone has only a few counts. The chain links TRBV18 to TRBJ2-2, with D possibly being TRBD1 (6 bases). Trimming stripped 6 bases from V and 4 bases from J, with 15 bases between. The CDR3 contains 15 residues. Germline V gene sequence: CDR1 KGHSH, CDR2 LQKENI. CDR3 loop: CASSPPGATTGELFF. The CDR3 nucleotides are TGTGCCAGCTCCCCGCCAGGGGCGACCACCGGGGAGCTGTTTTTT.

The genes are TRBV9 and TRBJ2-7; TRBD1 matches at 7 bases. Unmatched junction bases numbered 9, after V lost 6 bases and J lost 3 bases. Germline CDR1 reads SGDLS; CDR2 reads YYNGEE. The CDR3 spans 14 residues. The CDR3: CASTSGTASYEQYF. The CDR3 DNA reads TGTGCCAGCACCTCCGGGACAGCGAGCTACGAGCAGTACTTC.

There are a few counts of this clone. Other DNA sequences in this sample translate to the same CDR3. J is TRBJ2-7 and V is TRBV25-1, with TRBD2 matching over 15 bases. Germline V CDR1 and CDR2: MGHDK, SYGVNS. V was clipped by 4 bases and J by 1 base; unmatched bases: 2. The CDR3 loop spans 16 amino acids. CDR3: CASSGGLAGGSYEQYF. CDR3 DNA: TGTGCCAGCAGTGGGGGACTAGCGGGAGGATCCTACGAGCAGTACTTC.

The chain couples TRBV7-2 to TRBJ2-3; TRBD2 is a possible D gene (5 bases). The germline CDR1 and CDR2 sequences are SGHTA and FQGNSA. Trimming shortened V by 1 base and J by 8 bases, and 10 bases separated the two germline ends. This CDR3 comprises 13 residues. The CDR3 coding sequence is TGTGCCAGCAGCTTAGAGCGGACGAGTACGCAGTATTTT. This encodes CASSLERTSTQYF.

This clone was seen at least ten times. The rearrangement joins TRBV30 to TRBJ2-1; TRBD2 matches 11 bases. Germline V gene sequence: CDR1 GTSNPN, CDR2 SVGIG (reference sequence). V trimming: 3 bases; J trimming: 9 bases; junction bases outside the gene matches: 4. The CDR3 runs to 13 residues. The CDR3 sequence is CAWSLAGGFEQFF. CDR3 DNA: TGTGCCTGGAGCCTAGCGGGAGGATTTGAGCAGTTCTTC.

V gene TRBV10-3 combines with J gene TRBJ1-2, with 8 bases identical to TRBD1. This CDR3 has 14 residues. The germline gives CDR1 ENHRY, CDR2 SYGVKD. Germline trimming cut 0 bases from V and 4 bases from J; bases unmatched to any gene: 1. CDR3 coding DNA: TGTGCCATCAGTGAGTCCGGGACAGGCTATGGCTACACCTTC. It is translated as CAISESGTGYGYTF.

This clone was picked up a small number of times. CDR3 bases: TGTGCCAGCAGCAAAGACAGGGGGCAAAATGGCTACACCTTC. This encodes CASSKDRGQNGYTF. The V gene is TRBV7-2, the J gene TRBJ1-2, with 10 bases identical to TRBD1. Germline assignment: CDR1 SGHTA and CDR2 FQGNSA. V shed 5 bases and J 6 bases; nucleotides not matched to a gene: 6. The CDR3 extends over 14 amino acids.

This clone was counted a few times. The chain couples TRBV5-1 to TRBJ1-2; D unclear. The germline gives CDR1 SGHRS, CDR2 YFSETQ. The V end lost 0 bases, the J end lost 6 bases, and 9 bases lay between the germline ends. The CDR3 is 13 amino acids. CDR3 amino acids: CASSLDYGDGYTF. For the CDR3, the DNA is TGCGCCAGCAGCTTGGATTACGGGGATGGCTACACCTTC.

This clone was seen only a few times. The chain is built from TRBV6-5 and TRBJ2-5; D is perhaps TRBD2 (5 bases). CDR1 and CDR2 (germline): MNHEY, SVGAGI. The V and J ends lost 5 bases and 8 bases respectively, with 15 bases between them. The CDR3 sequence is 13 residues long. The chain's CDR3 is CASSPGYQGTQYF. For the CDR3, the DNA is TGTGCCAGCAGTCCGGGGTACCAAGGAACCCAGTACTTC.

This clone was seen only a few times. CDR3 nucleotide sequence: TGTGCCAGCAGTTACTCTCCGGGGTTCCCCTACGAGCAGTACTTC. Encoded protein: CASSYSPGFPYEQYF. This chain joins TRBV6-6 and TRBJ2-7; D might be TRBD2 (5 bases). The CDR3 sequence is 15 residues long. V dropped 0 bases and J dropped 2 bases, with 11 bases sitting between them. The germline gives CDR1 MNHNY, CDR2 SVGAGI (reference sequence).

The chain has TRBV19 and TRBJ1-5; the D gene is possibly TRBD1 (5 bases). The CDR3 is made up of 14 amino acids. Germline lookup yields CDR1 LNHDA and CDR2 SQIVND (reference sequence). V was shortened by 8 bases and J by 11 bases, with 22 bases between the two germline ends. CDR3 loop: CASVSRDGGMTQHF. The DNA of the CDR3 is TGTGCCAGTGTTTCAAGGGACGGAGGGATGACCCAGCATTTT.

This clone was seen more than once but under ten times. J is TRBJ1-2 and V is TRBV2; tentative D call: TRBD1 (6 bases). V shed 7 bases and J shed 8 bases, with 17 bases lying between them. This CDR3 has 13 amino acids. CDR1 and CDR2 (germline): SNHLY, FYNNEI. This chain's CDR3 is CASTRDITGGYTF. The CDR3 coding sequence is TGTGCCAGCACCCGGGACATTACGGGGGGCTACACCTTC.

The chain carries TRBV10-3 and TRBJ1-4, with D possibly matching TRBD1 (5 bases). The CDR3 sequence is 16 residues long. The germline V gene has CDR1 ENHRY and CDR2 SYGVKD. The V end lost 2 bases, the J end lost 8 bases, and 18 bases lay between the germline ends. For the CDR3, the DNA is TGTGCCATCAGTGAGAATCATCGGGGGGTAGGGGAAAAACTGTTTTTT. It yields the protein CAISENHRGVGEKLFF.

This clone was seen a few times. V is TRBV19 and J is TRBJ2-7; D gene ambiguous. V lost 3 bases to trimming and J lost 3 bases, with 12 bases between them. This CDR3 is 14 amino acids long. CDR1 and CDR2 from the germline V gene are LNHDA and SQIVND (reference sequence). CDR3 sequence: CASSIPGSGYEQYF. DNA of the CDR3: TGTGCCAGTAGTATCCCCGGGTCGGGCTACGAGCAGTACTTC.

This clone was seen a few times. The V and J genes are TRBV12-5 and TRBJ2-1, with TRBD1 as a possible D gene (6 bases). V lost 8 bases and J lost 2, with 10 bases in between. The CDR3 loop spans 13 amino acids. Germline values: CDR1 LGHNT, CDR2 FRNRAP. The CDR3 reads CASQGIPYNEQFF. The CDR3 bases are TGTGCTAGTCAGGGGATCCCCTACAATGAGCAGTTCTTC.

The chain joins TRBV29-1 to TRBJ2-7, with 10 bases identical to TRBD2. J gave up 2 bases and V 5 bases, and 12 bases lay outside the gene matches. Germline values: CDR1 SQVTM, CDR2 ANQGSEA. The CDR3 is 16 amino acids. Here the CDR3 DNA reads TGCAGCGTTAAAGGGAGACTAGCGGGCTCTACCTACGAGCAGTACTTC. Translated: CSVKGRLAGSTYEQYF.

In this sample, this clone turned up a few times. The chain couples TRBV29-1 to TRBJ2-2; 10 bases match TRBD2. The length of the CDR3 is 13 residues. J gave up 5 bases and V 6 bases, and 3 bases lay outside the gene matches. Germline values: CDR1 SQVTM, CDR2 ANQGSEA. The CDR3 DNA sequence: TGCAGCGTGGGACTAGCGCGGACCGGGGAGCTGTTTTTT. Translating gives CSVGLARTGELFF.

Worth noting for this clone: At the DNA level, this CDR3 is encoded by other sequences in the same sample as well. This chain joins TRBV4-3 and TRBJ1-1, with D maybe TRBD1 (5 bases). The CDR3 loop spans 13 amino acids. The germline V gene encodes CDR1 LGHNA and CDR2 YSLEER. The V end was cut by 4 bases, the J end by 5 bases, with 11 bases between. CDR3 loop: CASSRGRVTEAFF. The DNA for the CDR3 is TGCGCCAGCAGCCGCGGCAGGGTAACTGAAGCTTTCTTT.

This clone was seen a handful of times. J is TRBJ2-1 and V is TRBV7-2; 11 nucleotides align to TRBD1. Germline values: CDR1 SGHTA, CDR2 FQGNSA. The V gene end was trimmed by 3 bases and the J gene end by 10 bases; junction bases not matched to a gene: 8. This CDR3 is 15 amino acids long. The CDR3 bases are TGTGCCAGCAGCTTCCGGGACAGGGGGAACAGGGAGCAGTTCTTC. Encoded protein: CASSFRDRGNREQFF.

V and J are TRBV7-9 and TRBJ2-1; TRBD1 is a possible D gene (6 bases). In germline, CDR1 is SEHNR, CDR2 FQNEAQ (reference sequence). The CDR3 contains 13 residues. The V end lost 5 bases, the J end lost 10 bases, and 15 bases lay between the germline ends. The CDR3 reads CASSGNRVEEQFF. The CDR3 bases are TGTGCCAGCAGCGGAAACAGGGTAGAGGAGCAGTTCTTC.

The rearrangement links TRBV7-2 to TRBJ2-6, with D possibly matching TRBD1 (6 bases). The CDR3 extends over 17 amino acids. The V gene lost 6 bases and the J gene lost 0 bases, with 15 bases spanning the gap. The germline CDR1 and CDR2 sequences are SGHTA and FQGNSA. The CDR3 nucleotides read TGTGCCAGCAGGGGACAAGGAACATTCTCTGGGGCCAACGTCCTGACTTTC. Protein sequence: CASRGQGTFSGANVLTF. The full variable domain, in which reference TRBV7-2 and TRBJ2-6 provide the parts outside the CDR3, is GAGVSQSPSNKVTEKGKDVELRCDPISGHTALYWYRQSLGQGLEFLIYFQGNSAPDKSGLPSDRFSAERTGGSVSTLTIQRTQQEDSAVYLCASRGQGTFSGANVLTFGAGSRLTVL.

This clone showed up just a few times. This CDR3 is CASSSGGQETQYF. The DNA for the CDR3 is TGTGCCAGCAGCTCCGGGGGTCAAGAGACCCAGTACTTC. The V call is TRBV5-4, the J call TRBJ2-5, with D possibly matching TRBD2 (6 bases). CDR3 length: 13 residues. Per the germline V gene, CDR1 is SGHNT and CDR2 is YYREEE (reference sequence). V was clipped by 3 bases and J by 2 bases, with 8 bases between them.

The chain combines TRBV14 with TRBJ1-2; D ambiguous. The germline V and J ends were trimmed by 2 bases and 8 bases, with 12 bases remaining between them. Germline CDR1 reads SGHDN; CDR2 reads FVKESK. The CDR3 extends over 13 amino acids. CDR3 residues: CASSQIRAGGYTF. The CDR3 DNA sequence: TGTGCCAGCAGCCAAATTAGGGCGGGCGGCTACACCTTC.